Given below is one TCR beta chain in context. Researchers ran the PCR with 60 Vbeta and 13 Jbeta primers. The repertoire was sequenced with immunoSEQ multiplex PCR; TCRdb's copy has only in-frame clones and lacks some. There are 90,000 to 100,000 clones in the sample; approximately 77% occur only once, and over 6% lies in the top ten. This sample is drawn from a study of cytomegalovirus exposure and HLA in healthy donors. Looking at the study overall: Tens of millions of unique TCRs from HLA-typed donors were held in an early data release.

This TCR was recovered from a female donor in good health and CMV-seronegative. Specimen: PBMCs.

Here the CDR3 reads CASSQDTTGGSYGYTF. In DNA form, the CDR3 reads TGCGCCAGCAGCCAAGACACAACGGGGGGGTCCTATGGCTACACCTTC. The chain recombines TRBV4-1 with TRBJ1-2, with TRBD1 as a possible D gene (5 bases). Germline loops: CDR1 MGHRA, CDR2 YSYEKL. The germline V and J ends were trimmed by 0 bases and 4 bases, with 15 bases remaining between them. The CDR3 spans 16 residues.